The present T cell receptor (beta chain) was sequenced within a study of T-cell reconstitution after alpha-beta-depleted transplantation in children. Findings and limits, study-wide: Newly produced T cells mostly provided counts and TCRbeta diversity after one year, as hyperexpanded clones declined. Surviving recipient T cells and thymic progenitors accounted for the high day-60 TCRbeta diversity observed in some patients.

This clonotype turned up a few times. The antigen is not known. The V segment lost 5 bases and the J segment 5 bases; nucleotides outside the gene matches: 5. CDR3 length equals 15 residues. Germline lookup yields CDR1 SGHDN and CDR2 FVKESK. Unique molecular identifiers were incorporated into the prepared TCRbeta library. TCRdb recomputed calls from the PCR reads with MiXCR, one row per CDR3 protein. The sample has hundreds of thousands of distinct CDR3 sequences; approximately 15% are singletons. The material was PBMCs, mostly from graft donor cells, obtained 360 days after TCRalphabeta/CD19-depleted stem cell transplant. The TCR sequence derives from a male patient between 10 and 17 years old who had a stem cell transplant for acute lymphoblastic leukemia, so the T cells may come from the graft donor. This chain joins TRBV14 and TRBJ2-3; 12 nucleotides align to TRBD2. CDR3 DNA: TGTGCCAGCAGCGCACTAGCGGGAGGAAGAGATACGCAGTATTTT. Translation gives CASSALAGGRDTQYF. The variable domain in full, completed from reference TRBV14 and TRBJ2-3, reads EAGVTQFPSHSVIEKGQTVTLRCDPISGHDNLYWYRRVMGKEIKFLLHFVKESKQDESGMPNNRFLAERTGGTYSTLKVQPAELEDSGVYFCASSALAGGRDTQYFGPGTRLTVL.